The TCR beta chain described here comes from a study of early stage breast cancer tumors (dated by TCRdb to the late 2010s). Context from the whole study: Of the approximately 16 invasive breast tumors, some twelve were found to be estrogen receptor-positive, progesterone receptor-positive and HER2-negative. A read coverage of roughly 10-fold per sample was achieved on average. Of the roughly twelve ER+/PR+/HER2- tumors, eight were classified as invasive ductal carcinomas and four as invasive lobular carcinomas. Across all samples, over 2,000,000 templates representing around 1 million unique clonotypes were detected.

The paper as a whole reports these results and caveats: Enriched TCRB sequences shared across patients were mostly commonly generated sequences, unlikely to play an important role in the tumor microenvironment. Sequencing bulk genomic DNA from unsorted cells could not capture chain pairing or functional markers like CD4, CD8 and FOXP3. Because the cohort was small, a breakdown by tumor subtype could not be done. Roughly 2.5-fold higher T cell density and higher clonality were observed in tumors than in adjacent normal breast tissue. Repertoires from blood resembled normal breast more closely than tumor, and using blood as a reference for each tissue separated tumor from normal in 14 of 16 patients.

The study profiled bulk TCR beta-chain repertoires in matched peripheral blood, tumor and adjacent normal breast tissue taken from some 17 patients with early-stage breast cancer. Before surgery, whole blood (roughly 4.5-10 mL) was collected into EDTA tubes and processed within 2 hours. Peripheral blood mononuclear cells were isolated by Ficoll-Paque centrifugation in SepMate-50 tubes. PBMCs were cryopreserved in about 90% FBS with approximately 10% DMSO in aliquots of roughly 1.8 to 4 million cells and stored in liquid nitrogen. The Qiagen AllPrep DNA/RNA Mini kit was used to extract genomic DNA. The germline V gene sets CDR1 to SNHLY and CDR2 to FYNNEI. From cysteine to phenylalanine, the CDR3 is 17 amino acids long. Only the CDR3 DNA is retained, 51 bases long and in frame from the first base. At the junction V is shortened by 3 bases and J by 0 bases, with 17 bases in between. Regarding this clone: The specificity of this receptor is unknown. Base qualities are not recorded, but no much larger clone differs from it by a single base.

Two independent genomic DNA replicates were amplified for each sample, with around 0.5 ug used for blood and 1.5 ug for tumor or normal breast. TCRB sequencing of genomic DNA was carried out with the ImmunoSeq Intro kit according to the manufacturer's instructions. The multiplex PCR ran for 25 to 35 cycles using proprietary primers and spike-in control sequences for absolute quantification. Single-end 150-bp reads were used to sequence an 87-bp fragment spanning the CDR3 and the flanking V and J genes. Each lane of an Illumina MiSeq using version 3.0 chemistry carried seven multiplexed samples, with two replicates per sample. The published analysis was carried out like this. The vendor's proprietary pipeline handled the raw data processing, merging both replicates into a single result for each sample. Clonotypes were defined as productive rearrangements sharing the V-gene family, CDR3 amino acid sequence and J-gene segment. Clonality was calculated as 1 minus the normalized Shannon entropy (Pielou evenness) of TCRB abundances. To estimate T cell density, the total number of templates was divided by the input cell count, which was inferred from how much DNA went in. Recon was used with default parameters to estimate total repertoire diversity and clonality. Tumor-enriched clonotypes were defined as having over 0.1% abundance in tumor and at least 32-fold higher abundance than in normal breast. TCRdb took over this immuneACCESS table, retaining in-frame rearrangements with V and J assigned. Such tables are incomplete; in checked studies, under half of the missing clones stem from an unresolved V gene, and the remainder is unexplained. The V and J calls and clone size come from that table; D and trimming were worked out from the DNA. In all, the sample holds some 70,000 clones, and around 85% of those were seen once. 3% to 4.5% of the sample is in the top ten clones.

Sequenced material: blood. Here the chain combines TRBV2 and TRBJ1-1; D gene: possibly TRBD1, on 5 matching bases. This receptor was identified in a person in their sixties with breast cancer. The CDR3 reads CASSDRQGTPMNTEAFF. The DNA reads as follows: TGTGCCAGCAGTGATCGGCAGGGTACTCCGATGAACACTGAAGCTTTCTTT.